The 26 T cell receptor beta chains given below trace back to one sample, sequenced in a study of Ad26.COV2.S vaccination and SARS-CoV-2 variants. Sequencing was performed with immunoSEQ multiplex PCR; in TCRdb, only in-frame clones are kept and a portion is missing. Of fewer than 400,000 clones listed, 85% are singletons. Treatment specified: 15 to 20 received Ad26.COV2.S at low or high dose, single or two shots; about 5 received placebo; per-sample allocation not given. Sampling took place 63 days after the first vaccine or placebo injection. Sequencing was performed on peripheral blood, taken in a trial of Ad26.COV2.S vaccine versus placebo. The receptors derive from a person aged 18-60 years who received the Ad26.COV2.S COVID-19 vaccine or a placebo.

The V and J genes are TRBV25-1 and TRBJ1-1, with a tentative D call TRBD1 (6 bases). Looked up from germline, CDR1 is MGHDK and CDR2 is SYGVNS. The CDR3 spans 17 residues. Trimming took off 1 base at V and 2 bases at J, with 17 bases between the two ends. The CDR3 DNA is TGTGCCAGCAGTGAATCTGGCAGGGGAGGAACTAACACTGAAGCTTTCTTT. This sequence encodes CASSESGRGGTNTEAFF. Supplemented by reference TRBV25-1 and TRBJ1-1, the full variable domain reads EADIYQTPRYLVIGTGKKITLECSQTMGHDKMYWYQQDPGMELHLIHYSYGVNSTEKGDLSSESTVSRIRTEHFPLTLESARPSHTSQYLCASSESGRGGTNTEAFFGQGTRLTVV.

The V call is TRBV6-5, the J call TRBJ2-7; D perhaps matches TRBD1 (6 bases). V was pared by 2 bases and J by 6 bases, with 20 bases between. From germline, CDR1 is MNHEY and CDR2 SVGAGI. This CDR3 is 16 amino acids long. The CDR3 reads CASSYTPFRGGSEQYF. In DNA form, the CDR3 reads TGTGCCAGCAGTTACACCCCATTTAGAGGGGGAAGCGAGCAGTACTTC.

The rearrangement joins TRBV7-2 to TRBJ2-1, with TRBD2 matching 7 bases. V dropped 6 bases and J dropped 0; count of bases not matched to a gene: 17. The CDR3 has 19 amino acids. CDR1 is SGHTA, CDR2 FQGNSA, per germline. The CDR3 protein is CASSRAGGGGGTSYNEQFF. As DNA, the CDR3 is TGTGCCAGCAGTCGCGCAGGTGGTGGCGGGGGAACCTCCTACAATGAGCAGTTCTTC. The complete variable domain, with remaining parts taken from reference TRBV7-2 and TRBJ2-1, reads GAGVSQSPSNKVTEKGKDVELRCDPISGHTALYWYRQSLGQGLEFLIYFQGNSAPDKSGLPSDRFSAERTGGSVSTLTIQRTQQEDSAVYLCASSRAGGGGGTSYNEQFFGPGTRLTVL.

The sample holds one count of this clone. The chain links TRBV6-1 to TRBJ1-2, with a weak D call TRBD1 (5 bases). Germline V gives CDR1 MNHNS, CDR2 SASEGT. The CDR3 has 13 amino acids. The V and J ends lost 2 bases and 5 bases respectively, with 9 bases between them. CDR3 amino acids: CASSEPGLYGYTF. The CDR3, as DNA: TGTGCCAGCAGTGAACCGGGGCTATATGGCTACACCTTC.

The chain carries TRBV6-4 and TRBJ1-5; D perhaps matches TRBD1 (5 bases). The CDR3 covers 17 residues. Looked up from germline, CDR1 is MRHNA and CDR2 is SNTAGT. The V gene lost 7 bases and the J gene lost 0 bases, with 19 bases spanning the gap. CDR3 coding DNA: TGTGCCAGCACCTCCTCCCGGGACCCCCATAGCAATCAGCCCCAGCATTTT. Encoded protein: CASTSSRDPHSNQPQHF.

The sample holds one count of this clone. The V and J genes are TRBV10-3 and TRBJ1-2, with TRBD1 matching over 7 bases. The CDR3 extends over 12 amino acids. Losses at the gene ends were 3 bases for V and 8 bases for J; bases not matched to a gene: 3. Germline V gene sequence: CDR1 ENHRY, CDR2 SYGVKD. CDR3 in DNA: TGTGCCATCAGTGATCAGGGGGACGGCTACACCTTC. Protein sequence: CAISDQGDGYTF.

The gene calls are TRBV11-3 and TRBJ1-1; D is perhaps TRBD1 (5 bases). The length of the CDR3 is 16 residues. V lost 1 base and J lost 4, with 16 bases in between. Germline V gene lookup returns CDR1 SGHNT and CDR2 YENEEA. This chain's CDR3 is CASSLGQGYGGTEAFF. The CDR3 region has the DNA TGTGCCAGCAGCTTAGGCCAGGGTTACGGGGGCACTGAAGCTTTCTTT.

The rearrangement joins TRBV7-8 to TRBJ2-1; D not resolved. Trimming took 5 bases from V and 9 from J, leaving 11 bases between them. The germline V gene encodes CDR1 SGHVS and CDR2 FQNEAQ. This CDR3 is 12 amino acids long. The CDR3 DNA is TGTGCCAGCAGCCGTCGTGCCGGTGAGCAGTTCTTC. This gives the protein CASSRRAGEQFF.

This clone has only one observation. The J gene is TRBJ2-7, the V gene TRBV29-1; possibly TRBD1 for D (5 bases). Germline values: CDR1 SQVTM, CDR2 ANQGSEA. V was shortened by 6 bases and J by 0 bases, with 12 bases between the two germline ends. This CDR3 has 13 residues. The DNA of the CDR3 is TGCAGCGTCGAATTGACAGTCTCCTACGAGCAGTACTTC. Protein sequence: CSVELTVSYEQYF.

The chain has TRBV11-2 and TRBJ1-1; a possible D gene is TRBD1 (5 bases). From germline, CDR1 is SGHAT and CDR2 FQNNGV. The CDR3 is made up of 14 amino acids. Trimming pared 2 bases from V and 0 bases from J, leaving 7 bases between. CDR3 nucleotide sequence: TGTGCCAGCAGCTTAAACAGGTTGAACACTGAAGCTTTCTTT. Its translation is CASSLNRLNTEAFF.

Only a few counts were recorded for this clone. The CDR3 loop is CASNVVSQPQHF. Written as DNA, the CDR3 is TGTGCCAGTAATGTGGTATCTCAGCCCCAGCATTTT. The V gene is TRBV19, the J gene TRBJ1-5; D unresolved. V was pared by 7 bases and J by 6 bases, with 10 bases between. CDR3 length: 12 residues. The germline V gene encodes CDR1 LNHDA and CDR2 SQIVND (reference sequence). Together with reference TRBV19 and TRBJ1-5, the CDR3 gives the full variable domain: DGGITQSPKYLFRKEGQNVTLSCEQNLNHDAMYWYRQDPGQGLRLIYYSQIVNDFQKGDIAEGYSVSREKKESFPLTVTSAQKNPTAFYLCASNVVSQPQHFGDGTRLSIL.

This clone has at least ten counts. J is TRBJ1-1 and V is TRBV19; TRBD1 might be the D (5 bases). V was shortened by 10 bases and J by 4 bases, with 10 bases between the two germline ends. Per germline, CDR1 LNHDA and CDR2 SQIVND (reference sequence). The CDR3 length is 11 residues. CDR3 loop: CATLRGTEAFF. Here the CDR3 DNA reads TGTGCCACCCTAAGGGGCACTGAAGCTTTCTTT.

The chain couples TRBV5-1 to TRBJ1-1; no firm D call. CDR3 length equals 13 residues. The germline V gene has CDR1 SGHRS and CDR2 YFSETQ. The V end lost 1 base, the J end lost 0 bases, and 4 bases lay between the germline ends. CDR3 sequence (DNA): TGCGCCAGCAGCTTGTACTTGAACACTGAAGCTTTCTTT. Its translation: CASSLYLNTEAFF.

The V call is TRBV28, the J call TRBJ1-2, with D tentatively TRBD1 (5 bases). Germline CDR1 MDHEN, CDR2 SYDVKM. Between the trimmed V and J ends, which lost 4 bases and 4 bases, there was a span of 10 bases. The CDR3 covers 13 residues. CDR3 residues: CASSSGDPYGYTF. CDR3 coding DNA: TGTGCCAGCAGTTCGGGGGACCCCTATGGCTACACCTTC.

V and J are TRBV3-1 (or the pseudogene TRBV3-2) and TRBJ1-2; a possible D gene is TRBD1 (6 bases). From germline, CDR1 is LGHDT and CDR2 YNNKEL (reference sequence). The ends were cut back, 3 bases at V and 2 bases at J, with 19 bases in the middle. The CDR3 is 17 amino acids. CDR3: CASSQVYQGRGNYGYTF. CDR3 bases: TGTGCCAGCAGCCAGGTTTATCAGGGGAGGGGGAACTATGGCTACACCTTC.

V and J are TRBV6-5 and TRBJ1-2, with D perhaps TRBD1 (5 bases). Germline V gene sequence: CDR1 MNHEY, CDR2 SVGAGI. This CDR3 is 13 amino acids long. The ends were cut back, 2 bases at V and 3 bases at J, with 7 bases in the middle. CDR3 sequence reads: CASSYGGDYGYTF. The CDR3 DNA is TGTGCCAGCAGTTACGGGGGAGACTATGGCTACACCTTC.

The sample holds one count of this clone. The chain employs TRBV10-3 and TRBJ1-1; no clear D. Germline V gene lookup returns CDR1 ENHRY and CDR2 SYGVKD. The CDR3 spans 13 residues. Trimming took 3 bases from V and 4 from J, leaving 9 bases between them. CDR3 nucleotide sequence: TGTGCCATCAGTGAATGGCAGAGCACTGAAGCTTTCTTT. Translated, it gives CAISEWQSTEAFF.

The chain recombines TRBV10-3 with TRBJ2-5; 7 bases map to TRBD1. V shed 6 bases, J shed 4 bases, and the junction held 5 bases outside the gene matches. CDR3 length equals 13 residues. CDR1 and CDR2 from the germline V gene are ENHRY and SYGVKD. The DNA for the CDR3 is TGTGCCATCAGCAACAGGGGAACAGAGACCCAGTACTTC. The encoded protein is CAISNRGTETQYF.

The genes are TRBV11-3 and TRBJ2-1; 8 bases are a match to TRBD1. This CDR3 region has 15 residues. Trimming at V came to 3 bases and at J to 2 bases, leaving 3 bases not matched to a gene. CDR1 is SGHNT and CDR2 is YENEEA in the germline V gene. The CDR3 protein is CASSFRRGPYNEQFF. The CDR3 coding sequence is TGTGCCAGCAGCTTTCGCAGGGGGCCCTACAATGAGCAGTTCTTC.

A word on this clone: The sample contains more than one DNA sequence encoding this CDR3. V usage is TRBV19 and J usage is TRBJ1-1; the match to TRBD1 covers 7 bases. Trimming at V came to 4 bases and at J to 4 bases, leaving 6 bases not matched to a gene. This CDR3 comprises 14 residues. Per germline, CDR1 LNHDA and CDR2 SQIVND (reference sequence). The DNA of the CDR3 is TGTGCCAGTAGTAGCCGACAGGGAGGCACTGAAGCTTTCTTT. Protein: CASSSRQGGTEAFF.

This chain connects TRBV19 to TRBJ1-5, with 9 bases aligning to TRBD1. The trim removed 4 bases at V and 4 bases at J, leaving 2 bases unmatched. The CDR3 is 14 amino acids. The germline CDR1 and CDR2 sequences are LNHDA and SQIVND (reference sequence). CDR3 sequence: CASSTGTGNQPQHF. The CDR3 nucleotides read TGTGCCAGTAGTACTGGGACAGGGAATCAGCCCCAGCATTTT.

The rearrangement joins TRBV19 to TRBJ2-7; 9 nucleotides align to TRBD1. V trimming: 5 bases; J trimming: 6 bases; junction bases outside the gene matches: 17. Germline CDR1 LNHDA, CDR2 SQIVND (reference sequence). The CDR3 runs 17 residues. The CDR3 is CASSPYRDRAKGLEQYF. The CDR3 DNA sequence: TGTGCCAGTAGTCCGTACCGGGACAGGGCTAAAGGGCTCGAGCAGTACTTC.

The chain recombines TRBV7-9 with TRBJ1-1, with TRBD1 matching 9 bases. V shed 5 bases, J shed 1 base, and the junction held 5 bases outside the gene matches. The CDR3 extends over 15 amino acids. The V gene's germline CDR1 is SEHNR and CDR2 FQNEAQ (reference sequence). The CDR3 region has the DNA TGTGCCAGCAGCCCGGGACAGGGATGGAACACTGAAGCTTTCTTT. This translates into CASSPGQGWNTEAFF.

The chain uses TRBV7-2 and TRBJ2-1; 12 nucleotides align to TRBD2. The CDR3 sequence is 16 residues long. Germline values: CDR1 SGHTA, CDR2 FQGNSA. The V segment lost 0 bases and the J segment 8 bases; nucleotides outside the gene matches: 5. The CDR3, as DNA: TGTGCCAGCAGCTTAGCCCCTAGCGGGGGGGCCTATGAGCAGTTCTTC. As protein: CASSLAPSGGAYEQFF.

The gene calls are TRBV5-4 and TRBJ2-1; 13 nucleotides match TRBD2. Per germline, CDR1 SGHNT and CDR2 YYREEE (reference sequence). This CDR3 comprises 20 residues. Germline trimming cut 3 bases from V and 0 bases from J; bases unmatched to any gene: 12. The CDR3 here is CASSSSTGTSGVSSYNEQFF. CDR3 DNA sequence: TGTGCCAGCAGCTCCTCCACTGGGACTAGCGGGGTGAGCTCCTACAATGAGCAGTTCTTC.

This clone was found once. This chain uses TRBV7-9 with TRBJ2-4; D might be TRBD2 (6 bases). This CDR3 is built from 13 residues. Germline values: CDR1 SEHNR, CDR2 FQNEAQ (reference sequence). The germline V and J ends were trimmed by 3 bases and 5 bases, with 8 bases remaining between them. In DNA form, the CDR3 reads TGTGCCAGCAGCTTCAGGGAGGAAAACATTCAGTACTTC. Translating gives CASSFREENIQYF.